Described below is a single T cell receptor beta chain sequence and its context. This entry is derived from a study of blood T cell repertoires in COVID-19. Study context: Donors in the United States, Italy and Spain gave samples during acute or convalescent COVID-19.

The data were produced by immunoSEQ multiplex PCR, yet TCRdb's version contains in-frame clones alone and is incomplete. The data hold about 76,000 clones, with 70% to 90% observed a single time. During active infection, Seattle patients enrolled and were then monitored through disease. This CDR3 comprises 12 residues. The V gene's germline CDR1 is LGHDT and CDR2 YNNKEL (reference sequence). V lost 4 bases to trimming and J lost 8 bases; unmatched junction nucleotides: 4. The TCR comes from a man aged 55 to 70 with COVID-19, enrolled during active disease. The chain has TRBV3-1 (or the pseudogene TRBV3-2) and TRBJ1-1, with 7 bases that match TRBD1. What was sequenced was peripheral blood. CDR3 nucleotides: TGTGCCAGCAGCCCGCCGGACAGGGAAGCTTTCTTT. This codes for CASSPPDREAFF.